Listed here are 8 T cell receptor beta chains from one sample, sequenced in a study of blood T cell repertoires in COVID-19. Some clones are missing from TCRdb's copy, which holds only in-frame ones; the method was immunoSEQ multiplex PCR. The table has about 58,000 clones, around 78% seen once. Sequencing was carried out using peripheral blood. These TCRs come from a human donor in a cohort sampled during active COVID-19.

This chain links TRBV11-2 with TRBJ1-6; 10 bases match TRBD1. This CDR3 is built from 17 residues. Germline CDR1 reads SGHAT; CDR2 reads FQNNGV. The V and J ends lost 4 bases and 8 bases, in that order; junction bases with no gene match: 11. The CDR3 DNA is TGTGCCAGCAGCTCCCCCGGGGGACAGGGGTCCGATTCACCCCTCCACTTT. This codes for CASSSPGGQGSDSPLHF.

V usage is TRBV25-1 and J usage is TRBJ2-7; weak D call: TRBD2 (6 bases). CDR3 length: 12 amino acids. V was shortened by 7 bases and J by 2 bases, with 9 bases between the two germline ends. Germline-derived CDR1 and CDR2 are MGHDK and SYGVNS. The CDR3 loop is CASTGLPYEQYF. The CDR3, as DNA: TGTGCCAGCACGGGACTTCCCTACGAGCAGTACTTC.

The V gene is TRBV6-5, the J gene TRBJ1-3; 7 bases fit TRBD1. The germline V gene has CDR1 MNHEY and CDR2 SVGAGI. There are 11 residues in the CDR3. J was trimmed by 11 bases and V by 6 bases; bases with no gene match: 4. Here the CDR3 reads CASSPGGSIYF. CDR3 DNA: TGTGCCAGCAGCCCAGGGGGGTCCATATATTTT.

This clone is a singleton in its sample. This chain joins TRBV7-9 and TRBJ2-7, with 9 positions matching TRBD2. CDR1 is SEHNR and CDR2 is FQNEAQ in the germline V gene (reference sequence). CDR3 length: 16 residues. The junction had 12 bases not matched to a gene; V was cut back by 3 bases and J by 6 bases. The chain's CDR3 is CASSFYRVETSGEQYF. CDR3 nucleotides: TGTGCCAGCAGCTTCTACAGGGTAGAGACTAGCGGCGAGCAGTACTTC.

The rearrangement joins TRBV5-1 to TRBJ1-1; no definite D call. Germline CDR1 and CDR2: SGHRS and YFSETQ. Trimming shortened V by 4 bases and J by 4 bases, and 17 bases separated the two germline ends. The CDR3 contains 15 residues. The chain's CDR3 is CASSLNALRGTEAFF. The CDR3 bases are TGCGCCAGCAGCCTGAACGCTCTACGGGGCACTGAAGCTTTCTTT.

The rearrangement uses TRBV14 and TRBJ1-1, with a weak D call TRBD1 (5 bases). Germline values: CDR1 SGHDN, CDR2 FVKESK. V lost 8 bases to trimming and J lost 0 bases, with 10 bases between them. The CDR3 sequence is 13 residues long. As DNA, the CDR3 is TGTGCCAGCGGGGGGGGGTTGAACACTGAAGCTTTCTTT. The encoded protein is CASGGGLNTEAFF.

The chain employs TRBV6-2 or TRBV6-3 and TRBJ1-6; weak D call: TRBD1 (5 bases). V dropped 6 bases and J dropped 5 bases, with 11 bases sitting between them. The CDR3 length is 14 residues. CDR1 is MNHEY, CDR2 SVGEGT, per germline. The CDR3 DNA reads TGTGCCAGCAGCAGAGGACACAATAATTCACCCCTCCACTTT. Protein product: CASSRGHNNSPLHF.

This rearrangement joins TRBV10-3 to TRBJ1-1, with D possibly TRBD1 on 5 matching bases. Germline loops: CDR1 ENHRY, CDR2 SYGVKD. The CDR3 length is 15 residues. The V gene lost 2 bases and the J gene lost 4 bases, with 14 bases spanning the gap. The CDR3: CAISEVPGLSTEAFF. The CDR3 DNA follows: TGTGCCATCAGTGAGGTCCCGGGACTGAGCACTGAAGCTTTCTTT.